This record looks at one TCR beta chain sequence and its context. CDR3 length: 17 amino acids. The germline V and J ends were trimmed by 0 bases and 0 bases, with 15 bases remaining between them. Germline V gene data show CDR1 as SGDLS and CDR2 as YYNGEE. This sample is part of a study of blood T cell repertoires in COVID-19. The wider study: Samples taken during acute and convalescent COVID-19 were collected in the United States, Italy and Spain. T cells, B-cell-depleted T cells, or PBMCs supplied cDNA or gDNA.

Methods used by the authors: How many nucleated cells were present was estimated from reference gene primer amplification. Data came from immunoSEQ multiplex PCR; TCRdb stores just in-frame clones and leaves some out. V, J and clone size derive from that table, while D and trimming were established from the DNA sequence. Of around 170,000 clones in the sample, approximately 88% were seen once. The sequence derives from a woman aged 55 to 70 with acute or convalescent COVID-19. Sequencing was carried out using peripheral blood. The rearrangement joins TRBV9 to TRBJ1-2, with D tentatively TRBD1 (5 bases). CDR3 region: CASSVEGQGRANYGYTF. The CDR3 nucleotides are TGTGCCAGCAGCGTAGAGGGGCAGGGTCGAGCTAACTATGGCTACACCTTC.